This TCR beta chain was identified during a study of cytomegalovirus exposure and HLA in healthy donors. This clone was counted only a few times. Samples came from healthy bone marrow donors. The PCR was carried out with 60 Vbeta primers and 13 Jbeta primers. The protocol was immunoSEQ multiplex PCR, while the TCRdb copy is restricted to in-frame clones and leaves out a portion. The top ten clones hold 6% of a sample with roughly 120,000 clones, 7% to 9.5% of them seen once. The source of this sequence is a woman aged 40 to 50 in good health and CMV-seropositive. The sequenced material came from PBMCs.

CDR3 loop: CAIRSAGSFYEQYF. The CDR3 DNA reads as TGTGCCATCCGCTCCGCCGGGAGTTTCTACGAGCAGTACTTC. This chain links TRBV10-3 with TRBJ2-7, with a possible D match to TRBD2 (6 bases). The CDR3 covers 14 residues. Deletions cut 8 bases from V and 3 bases from J, with 17 bases between. The germline CDR1 and CDR2 sequences are ENHRY and SYGVKD.